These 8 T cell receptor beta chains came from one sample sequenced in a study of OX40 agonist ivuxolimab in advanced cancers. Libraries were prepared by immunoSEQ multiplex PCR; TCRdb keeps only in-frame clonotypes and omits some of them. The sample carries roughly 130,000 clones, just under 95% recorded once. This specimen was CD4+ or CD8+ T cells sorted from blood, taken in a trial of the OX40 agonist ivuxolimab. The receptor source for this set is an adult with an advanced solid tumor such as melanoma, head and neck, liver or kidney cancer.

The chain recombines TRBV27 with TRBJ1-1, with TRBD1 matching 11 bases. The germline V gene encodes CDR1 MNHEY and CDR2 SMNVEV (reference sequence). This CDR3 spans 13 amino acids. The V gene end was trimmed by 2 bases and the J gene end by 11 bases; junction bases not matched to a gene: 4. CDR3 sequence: CASSLGQGAWAFF. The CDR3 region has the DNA TGTGCCAGCAGTTTAGGACAGGGGGCTTGGGCTTTCTTT.

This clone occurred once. The CDR3 nucleotides read TGTGCCAGCAGTTTAATGGGGGATGAAAAACTGTTTTTT. This sequence encodes CASSLMGDEKLFF. The chain is built from TRBV28 and TRBJ1-4, with D perhaps matching TRBD1 (5 bases). V dropped 2 bases and J dropped 6 bases, with 7 bases sitting between them. The V gene's germline CDR1 is MDHEN and CDR2 SYDVKM. The CDR3 length is 13 residues.

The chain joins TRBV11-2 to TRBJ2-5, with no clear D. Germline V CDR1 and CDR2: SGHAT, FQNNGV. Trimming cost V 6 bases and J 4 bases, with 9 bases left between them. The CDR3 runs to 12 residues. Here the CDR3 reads CASSRSGETQYF. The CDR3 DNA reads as TGTGCCAGCAGTAGGTCGGGAGAGACCCAGTACTTC.

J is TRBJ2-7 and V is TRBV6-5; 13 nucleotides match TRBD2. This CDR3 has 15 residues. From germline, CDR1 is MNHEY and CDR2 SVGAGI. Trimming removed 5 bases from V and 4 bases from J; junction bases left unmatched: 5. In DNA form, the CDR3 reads TGTGCCAGCAGTAAACTAGCGGGAGGGCCTTACGAGCAGTACTTC. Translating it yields CASSKLAGGPYEQYF.

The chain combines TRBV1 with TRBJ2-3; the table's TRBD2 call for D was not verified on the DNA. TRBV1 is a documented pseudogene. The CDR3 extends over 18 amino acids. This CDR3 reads CTSSQVRRGAKPTDTQYF. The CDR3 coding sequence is TGCACCAGCAGCCAAGTACGGCGGGGGGCCAAACCGACAGATACGCAGTATTTT.

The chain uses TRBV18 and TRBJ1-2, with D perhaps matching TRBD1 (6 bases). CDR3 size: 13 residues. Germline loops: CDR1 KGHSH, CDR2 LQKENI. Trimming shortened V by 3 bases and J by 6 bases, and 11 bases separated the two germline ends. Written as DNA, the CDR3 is TGTGCCAGCTCACCGCTTACAGGGAATGGCTACACCTTC. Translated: CASSPLTGNGYTF.

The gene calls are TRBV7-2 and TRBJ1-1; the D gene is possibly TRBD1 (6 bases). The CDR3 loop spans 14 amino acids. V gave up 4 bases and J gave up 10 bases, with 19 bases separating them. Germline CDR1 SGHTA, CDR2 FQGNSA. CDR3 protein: CASSSTKEGGRAFF. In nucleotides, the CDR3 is TGTGCCAGCAGCTCGACGAAAGAGGGGGGGAGAGCTTTCTTT.

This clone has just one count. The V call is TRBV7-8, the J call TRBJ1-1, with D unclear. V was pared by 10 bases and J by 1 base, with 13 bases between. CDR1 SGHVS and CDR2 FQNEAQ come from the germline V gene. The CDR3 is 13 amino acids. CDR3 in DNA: TGTGCCACCCGTCCCTCGGGGAACACTGAAGCTTTCTTT. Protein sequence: CATRPSGNTEAFF.